This T cell receptor (beta chain) was sequenced in a study of blood T cell repertoires in COVID-19. Some clones are missing from TCRdb's copy, which holds only in-frame ones; the method was immunoSEQ multiplex PCR. The sample lists 97,000 or so clones, about 85% seen once, with 5.2% in the top ten. Seattle enrolled patients during active infection and tracked them longitudinally. The CDR3 is 17 amino acids. V was shortened by 3 bases and J by 3 bases, with 18 bases between the two germline ends. Germline CDR1 is SGHDN and CDR2 is FVKESK. This clone was detected a few times. Sequenced: peripheral blood. This receptor was taken from a woman aged 50 to 60 with COVID-19, enrolled during active disease. This chain links TRBV14 with TRBJ1-5; D may be TRBD1 (6 bases). The CDR3 DNA reads TGTGCCAGCAGCCAGGGTCCTGAGGGGACAAACAATCAGCCCCAGCATTTT. Residues: CASSQGPEGTNNQPQHF.